This section outlines one T cell receptor (beta chain) sequence together with its context. This sequence may be a read error, since a much larger clone differs from it by one base. The CDR3 totals 15 residues. Trimming took off 11 bases at V and 0 bases at J, with 17 bases between the two ends. Germline CDR1 and CDR2: MNHEY and SVGAGI. Semi-nested PCR with Nested Universal Primer A followed constant-region reverse priming of full-length variable regions. TCRdb reprocessed the 5' RACE reads via MiXCR and lists one record per CDR3 protein. This table holds roughly 42,000 distinct CDR3 sequences, 30% found once.

The source of this sequence is a female donor with breast cancer. The gene calls are TRBV6-5 and TRBJ2-1; tentative D call: TRBD1 (6 bases). Sequencing was done on a sample of tumor-infiltrating memory CD4+ T cells sorted from the breast tumor. Subset given: memory CD4+ T cells, CD4+CD45RO+CD25-. The CDR3 sequence is CAAGTPRSSYNEQFF. The CDR3 nucleotides are TGTGCCGCCGGGACACCCCGGAGCTCCTACAATGAGCAGTTCTTC.